This TCR beta chain derives from a study of T-cell memory formation after mild COVID-19. Turning to the study itself: The TCR clusters were mostly specific to one donor.

Whole-study results and caveats: Contracting clones from day 15 to 85 showed balanced CD4/CD8; later expanders favored CD4+.

This clonotype has a handful of counts. Its antigen is currently unknown. TCRdb reanalysed the 5' RACE reads using MiXCR and keeps one entry per CDR3 protein. The sample consists of some 120,000 distinct CDR3 sequences, approximately 15% of them appearing once. The CDR3 length is 13 residues. V shed 5 bases and J 10 bases; nucleotides not matched to a gene: 8. Germline assignment: CDR1 SGHRS and CDR2 YFSETQ. The specimen was PBMCs or a T cell subset sorted from them (not recorded which). The source of this sequence is an adult woman who had mild COVID-19 (a few samples of this study predate the infection). Cell type and time point are not known. The chain carries TRBV5-1 and TRBJ2-1; TRBD2 aligns across 8 bases. Here the CDR3 DNA reads TGCGCCAGCAGGAATTCAGCGGGAGAGGAGCAGTTCTTC. Its protein is CASRNSAGEEQFF.